Presented here are 23 T cell receptor beta chains from one specimen sequenced in a study of T-cell reconstitution after alpha-beta-depleted transplantation in children. It was with unique molecular identifiers that the TCRbeta library was prepared. TCRdb fed the PCR reads into MiXCR, producing one record per CDR3 protein. Among about 100,000 distinct CDR3 sequences, about 5.6% were seen once, and the ten largest hold 6.1%. The material was PBMCs, mostly from graft donor cells, obtained 60 days after TCRalphabeta/CD19-depleted stem cell transplant. These receptors all come from a female patient aged 2-9 years who had a stem cell transplant for Fanconi anemia, so the T cells may come from the graft donor.

Only a few counts were recorded for this clonotype. The CDR3, as DNA: TGTGCCAGCAGTTTTGAGCCAGGTACGCTTAGCAATCAGCCCCAGCATTTT. Residues: CASSFEPGTLSNQPQHF. The chain joins TRBV28 to TRBJ1-5, with unresolved D. Germline V gives CDR1 MDHEN, CDR2 SYDVKM. V gave up 3 bases and J gave up 0 bases, with 15 bases separating them. The CDR3 extends over 17 amino acids.

The chain couples TRBV25-1 to TRBJ1-2, with D tentatively TRBD1 (5 bases). CDR1 is MGHDK and CDR2 is SYGVNS in the germline V gene. This CDR3 contains 14 residues. Deletions cut 5 bases from V and 8 bases from J, with 18 bases between. CDR3 coding DNA: TGTGCCAGCAGTTCTGGGGCATCGCTGAGGGGCTACACCTTC. This sequence encodes CASSSGASLRGYTF.

J is TRBJ2-5 and V is TRBV29-1; TRBD2 matches at 7 bases. Trimming took 0 bases from V and 5 from J; bases not matched to a gene: 3. The germline CDR1 and CDR2 sequences are SQVTM and ANQGSEA. CDR3 length equals 13 residues. CDR3 region: CSVEEGGKETQYF. In DNA form, the CDR3 reads TGCAGCGTTGAAGAGGGAGGGAAGGAGACCCAGTACTTC.

This clonotype was detected many times. This chain uses TRBV20-1 with TRBJ2-1, with unresolved D. CDR3 size: 12 residues. Trimming took off 3 bases at V and 2 bases at J, with 5 bases between the two ends. Germline-derived CDR1 and CDR2 are DFQATT and SNEGSKA (reference sequence). CDR3 residues: CSASVAYNEQFF. In DNA, the CDR3 is TGCAGTGCTAGCGTCGCCTACAATGAGCAGTTCTTC.

The CDR3 DNA reads TGTGCCAGCAGCCTTCGGGTTTCGAATACGCAGTATTTT. This encodes CASSLRVSNTQYF. The chain uses TRBV7-2 and TRBJ2-3; D is ambiguous. V was cut by 5 bases and J by 7 bases, with 13 bases left in between. The CDR3 covers 13 residues. Looked up from germline, CDR1 is SGHTA and CDR2 is FQGNSA.

This chain joins TRBV3-1 and TRBJ1-1; perhaps TRBD1 as D (6 bases). The CDR3 runs 13 residues. The V gene's germline CDR1 is LGHDT and CDR2 YNNKEL (reference sequence). Trimming took off 5 bases at V and 10 bases at J, with 17 bases between the two ends. CDR3 amino acids: CASSWRRGALAFF. In nucleotides, the CDR3 is TGTGCCAGCAGCTGGAGACGGGGGGCGTTAGCTTTCTTT. Using reference TRBV3-1 and TRBJ1-1 for the parts outside the CDR3, the full variable domain is DTAVSQTPKYLVTQMGNDKSIKCEQNLGHDTMYWYKQDSKKFLKIMFSYNNKELIINETVPNRFSPKSPDKAHLNLHINSLELGDSAVYFCASSWRRGALAFFGQGTRLTVV.

In its sample, this clonotype was seen many times. V gene TRBV21-1 combines with J gene TRBJ1-4. TRBV21-1 has pseudogene status. The CDR3 is made up of 15 amino acids. CDR3: CASSKARGTGEKLFF. In nucleotides, the CDR3 is TGTGCCAGCAGCAAAGCACGGGGAACGGGTGAAAAACTGTTTTTT.

The sample holds many counts of this clonotype. The V gene is TRBV29-1, the J gene TRBJ2-7; 12 positions match TRBD2. Germline V CDR1 and CDR2: SQVTM, ANQGSEA. V lost 6 bases, J lost 2 bases, and 5 bases stayed unmatched. The CDR3 runs 14 residues. CDR3 DNA sequence: TGCAGCGTAGCGACTAGCGGGGGTACCTACGAGCAGTACTTC. This codes for CSVATSGGTYEQYF.

This clonotype was observed at least ten times. J is TRBJ2-7 and V is TRBV7-9; perhaps TRBD1 as D (6 bases). The CDR3 loop spans 14 amino acids. Trimming shortened V by 6 bases and J by 5 bases, and 17 bases separated the two germline ends. Germline CDR1 and CDR2: SEHNR and FQNEAQ (reference sequence). The CDR3 protein is CASRPGRGGHEQYF. Here the CDR3 DNA reads TGTGCCAGCAGGCCGGGACGAGGGGGACACGAGCAGTACTTC.

This clonotype showed up many times. The chain's CDR3 is CASSLSPLALVTGELFF. The CDR3 DNA follows: TGTGCCAGCAGTTTATCCCCTCTAGCGCTCGTCACCGGGGAGCTGTTTTTT. The J gene is TRBJ2-2, the V gene TRBV12-3 or TRBV12-4; possible D gene TRBD2, 6 bases. The length of the CDR3 is 17 residues. The germline V and J ends were trimmed by 2 bases and 4 bases, with 17 bases remaining between them.

In its sample, this clonotype was seen a few times. This chain joins TRBV5-1 and TRBJ2-5, with D uncertain. In germline, CDR1 is SGHRS, CDR2 YFSETQ. V shed 0 bases and J shed 1 base, with 7 bases lying between them. The CDR3 totals 14 residues. As DNA, the CDR3 is TGCGCCAGCAGCTTGGGTAGGGTCCAAGAGACCCAGTACTTC. Protein product: CASSLGRVQETQYF.

This clonotype was counted between two and nine times. The V and J genes are TRBV4-2 and TRBJ2-2; 10 bases agree with TRBD2. Losses at the gene ends were 4 bases for V and 2 bases for J; bases not matched to a gene: 13. This CDR3 has 19 amino acids. The germline V gene has CDR1 LGHNA and CDR2 YNFKEQ. The CDR3 here is CASSPLRGTSDSNTGELFF. The CDR3 nucleotides are TGTGCCAGCAGCCCCCTCCGCGGGACTAGCGATTCAAACACCGGGGAGCTGTTTTTT.

This clonotype was recorded a few times. This rearrangement joins TRBV20-1 to TRBJ1-2; D is unresolved. Trimming took off 0 bases at V and 7 bases at J, with 15 bases between the two ends. The CDR3 contains 14 residues. Looked up from germline, CDR1 is DFQATT and CDR2 is SNEGSKA (reference sequence). CDR3 nucleotide sequence: TGCAGTGCTAGAGAACCGGGCGGAAGGGTTGGCTACACCTTC. As protein: CSAREPGGRVGYTF.

This clonotype occurred many times. V usage is TRBV28 and J usage is TRBJ2-7, with D possibly TRBD1 on 5 matching bases. The V gene lost 2 bases and the J gene lost 4 bases, with 9 bases spanning the gap. Germline-derived CDR1 and CDR2 are MDHEN and SYDVKM. The CDR3 spans 13 residues. CDR3 amino acids: CASSLGRVYEQYF. The CDR3 bases are TGTGCCAGCAGTTTAGGCAGGGTGTACGAGCAGTACTTC. Supplemented by reference TRBV28 and TRBJ2-7, the full variable domain reads DVKVTQSSRYLVKRTGEKVFLECVQDMDHENMFWYRQDPGLGLRLIYFSYDVKMKEKGDIPEGYSVSREKKERFSLILESASTNQTSMYLCASSLGRVYEQYFGPGTRLTVT.

This clonotype has a count of ten or more. The rearrangement uses TRBV7-2 and TRBJ2-5, with a possible D match to TRBD2 (5 bases). Per the germline V gene, CDR1 is SGHTA and CDR2 is FQGNSA. The CDR3 runs to 16 residues. Trimming removed 3 bases from V and 4 bases from J, with 18 bases in between. CDR3: CASSLPFAGARETQYF. The CDR3 nucleotides are TGTGCCAGCAGCTTGCCCTTTGCGGGCGCCCGAGAGACCCAGTACTTC.

This clonotype was seen only once. This chain uses TRBV3-1 with TRBJ2-6, with 8 bases that match TRBD1. This CDR3 has 18 residues. The V segment lost 11 bases and the J segment 2 bases; nucleotides outside the gene matches: 17. CDR1 and CDR2 from the germline V gene are LGHDT and YNNKEL (reference sequence). The CDR3 protein is CAFCPPTGVRAGANVLTF. CDR3 sequence (DNA): TGTGCCTTCTGTCCTCCGACAGGGGTAAGGGCTGGGGCCAACGTCCTGACTTTC.

This clonotype has at least ten counts. The V gene is TRBV6-2 or TRBV6-3, the J gene TRBJ2-7, with TRBD1 identical over 11 bases. The CDR3 has 14 residues. With 7 bases clipped from V and 4 bases from J, the junction kept 6 bases outside the gene matches. Germline V gene data show CDR1 as MNHEY and CDR2 as SVGEGT. CDR3 nucleotide sequence: TGTGCCAGCAACCACGGGACAGGGGGTTACGAGCAGTACTTC. The encoded protein is CASNHGTGGYEQYF.

In its sample, this clonotype was seen many times. The CDR3 DNA is TGTGCCAGCAGAACTAGGGGCCAAGAGACCCAGTACTTC. Translation gives CASRTRGQETQYF. This chain joins TRBV6-6 and TRBJ2-5, with D perhaps given as TRBD1 or TRBD2 (5 bases each). Trimming cost V 6 bases and J 1 base, with 9 bases left between them. The length of the CDR3 is 13 residues. The germline V gene encodes CDR1 MNHNY and CDR2 SVGAGI (reference sequence).

This clonotype was observed a few times. V usage is TRBV2 and J usage is TRBJ2-5; 7 nucleotides match TRBD2. In germline, CDR1 is SNHLY, CDR2 FYNNEI. CDR3 size: 16 residues. After removal of 5 bases from V and 4 bases from J, the junction contained 13 bases not matched to a gene. In DNA form, the CDR3 reads TGTGCCAGCAGTAAAACCTACCCTAGCGGCGGAGAGACCCAGTACTTC. Amino acid sequence: CASSKTYPSGGETQYF.

This clonotype was counted ten times or more. The chain employs TRBV15 and TRBJ2-7; D uncertain. Trimming took 0 bases from V and 2 from J, leaving 8 bases between them. This CDR3 spans 14 amino acids. Germline CDR1 is LNHNV and CDR2 is YYDKDF (reference sequence). The DNA for the CDR3 is TGTGCCACCAGCAGAGATATGGCCCCCTACGAGCAGTACTTC. Translation: CATSRDMAPYEQYF. The whole variable domain, remainder taken from reference TRBV15 and TRBJ2-7, is DAMVIQNPRYQVTQFGKPVTLSCSQTLNHNVMYWYQQKSSQAPKLLFHYYDKDFNNEADTPDNFQSRRPNTSFCFLDIRSPGLGDTAMYLCATSRDMAPYEQYFGPGTRLTVT.

The chain carries TRBV12-3 or TRBV12-4 and TRBJ2-7; D unresolved. V dropped 4 bases and J dropped 2 bases, with 12 bases sitting between them. The CDR3 consists of 14 residues. The CDR3 protein is CASSWAAGPYEQYF. CDR3 in DNA: TGTGCCAGCAGTTGGGCCGCTGGGCCCTACGAGCAGTACTTC.

In this sample, this clonotype turned up many times. This chain joins TRBV12-3 or TRBV12-4 and TRBJ2-1, with TRBD2 matching over 7 bases. The J segment lost 7 bases and the V segment lost 1 base, leaving 10 bases of the junction unmatched. This CDR3 has 16 amino acids. CDR3 protein: CASSLVVGGPGNEQFF. CDR3 DNA sequence: TGTGCCAGCAGTTTAGTGGTGGGAGGGCCGGGTAATGAGCAGTTCTTC.

This clonotype was recorded many times. The genes are TRBV20-1 and TRBJ2-2; D remains unclear. CDR1 and CDR2 (germline): DFQATT, SNEGSKA (reference sequence). The CDR3 contains 13 residues. V lost 0 bases to trimming and J lost 5 bases, with 7 bases between them. CDR3 sequence reads: CSARDWATGELFF. CDR3 in DNA: TGCAGTGCTAGAGATTGGGCGACCGGGGAGCTGTTTTTT.